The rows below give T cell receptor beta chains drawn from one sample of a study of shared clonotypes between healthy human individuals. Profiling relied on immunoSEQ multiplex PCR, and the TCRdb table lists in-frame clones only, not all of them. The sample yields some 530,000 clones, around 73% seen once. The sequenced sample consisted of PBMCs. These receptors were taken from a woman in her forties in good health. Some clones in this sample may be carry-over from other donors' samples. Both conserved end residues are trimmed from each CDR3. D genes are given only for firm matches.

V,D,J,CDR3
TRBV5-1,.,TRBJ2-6,ASSPAEDSGANVLT
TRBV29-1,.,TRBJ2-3,SGGTVDTDTQY
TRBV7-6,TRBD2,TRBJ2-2,ASSLLSLAGLTGELF
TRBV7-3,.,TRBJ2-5,ASSLGNRGSETQY
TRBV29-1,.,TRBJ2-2,SGTTSNTGELF
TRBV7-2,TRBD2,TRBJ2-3,ASSPAGGHGDTQY
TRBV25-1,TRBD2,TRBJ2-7,ASSLAGVPYEQY
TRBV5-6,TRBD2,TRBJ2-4,ASSRRLAGGPHIQY
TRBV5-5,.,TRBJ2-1,ASSEGLAIYNEQF
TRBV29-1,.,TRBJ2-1,SVGSLSDNEQF
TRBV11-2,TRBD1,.,ASSDYRGKGYEQY
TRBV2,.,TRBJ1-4,ASNNEGGSYGEKLF
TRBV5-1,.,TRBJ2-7,ASSLSRGDSYEQY
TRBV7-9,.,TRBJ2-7,ASSLTSYEQY
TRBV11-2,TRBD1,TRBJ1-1,ASSFRQGYTEAF
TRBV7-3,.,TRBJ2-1,ASSLIAIHYNEQF